This entry features one T cell receptor beta chain sequence. What it recognizes is unknown. The CDR3 consists of 15 residues. CDR1 is MNHNS, CDR2 SASEGT, per germline. V lost 1 base and J lost 5, with 14 bases in between. The data belong to a study of shared clonotypes between healthy human individuals. Study outcomes and limitations: Limited genetic and exposure-history diversity came from having few donors.

The naive CD8 fraction comprised CD45RO-negative cells positively selected for CCR7 and excluded terminally differentiated effector memory CD45RA+ cells. Everyone who donated was a Caucasian adult who lived in Nashville, Tennessee. The sorted-subset replicate PCRs were given about 200 ng DNA, which is around 29,000 T cell genomes. TCRdb's copy holds only in-frame clones and misses some; the assay was immunoSEQ multiplex PCR. Counted here are hundreds of thousands of clones, 95% to 96% occurring once; the ten biggest clones make up about 0.12%. Material for sequencing was naive CD8+ T cells sorted from blood. This clonotype was obtained from a woman aged 30 to 39 in good health. The V and J genes are TRBV6-1 and TRBJ2-5; D is uncertain. The CDR3 loop reads CASSEVKGVFETQYF. The CDR3, as DNA: TGTGCCAGCAGTGAAGTGAAGGGCGTTTTTGAGACCCAGTACTTC.